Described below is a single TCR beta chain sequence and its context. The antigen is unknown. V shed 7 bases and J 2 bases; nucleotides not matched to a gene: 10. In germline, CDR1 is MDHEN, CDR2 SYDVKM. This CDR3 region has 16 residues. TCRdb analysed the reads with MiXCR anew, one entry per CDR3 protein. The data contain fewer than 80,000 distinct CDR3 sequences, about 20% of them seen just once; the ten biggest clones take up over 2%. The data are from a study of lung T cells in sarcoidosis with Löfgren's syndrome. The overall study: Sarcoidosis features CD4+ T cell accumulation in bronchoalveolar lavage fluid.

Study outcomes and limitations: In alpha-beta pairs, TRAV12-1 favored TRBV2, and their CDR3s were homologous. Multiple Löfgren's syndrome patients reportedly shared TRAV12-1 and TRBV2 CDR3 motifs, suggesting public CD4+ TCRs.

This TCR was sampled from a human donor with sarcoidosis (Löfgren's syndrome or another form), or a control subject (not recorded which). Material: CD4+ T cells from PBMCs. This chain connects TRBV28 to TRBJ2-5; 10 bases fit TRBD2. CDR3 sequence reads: CASTERLAGRQETQYF. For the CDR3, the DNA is TGTGCCAGCACCGAAAGACTAGCGGGCCGACAAGAGACCCAGTACTTC.